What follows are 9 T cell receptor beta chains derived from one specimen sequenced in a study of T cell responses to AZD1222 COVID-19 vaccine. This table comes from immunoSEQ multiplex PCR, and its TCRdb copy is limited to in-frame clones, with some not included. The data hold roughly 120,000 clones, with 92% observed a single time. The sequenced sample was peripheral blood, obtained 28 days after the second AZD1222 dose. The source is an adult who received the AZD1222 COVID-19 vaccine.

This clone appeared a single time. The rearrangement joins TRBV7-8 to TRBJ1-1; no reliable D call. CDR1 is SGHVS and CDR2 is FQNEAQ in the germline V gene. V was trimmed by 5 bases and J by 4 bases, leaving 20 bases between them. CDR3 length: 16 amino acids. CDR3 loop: CASSPQAGLSSTEAFF. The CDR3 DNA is TGTGCCAGCAGCCCCCAAGCAGGTTTATCTTCCACTGAAGCTTTCTTT.

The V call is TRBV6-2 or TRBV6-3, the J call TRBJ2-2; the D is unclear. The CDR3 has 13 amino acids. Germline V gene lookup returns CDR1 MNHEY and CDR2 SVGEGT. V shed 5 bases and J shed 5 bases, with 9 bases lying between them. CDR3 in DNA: TGTGCCAGCAGTATGGGCTTAACCGGGGAGCTGTTTTTT. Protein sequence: CASSMGLTGELFF.

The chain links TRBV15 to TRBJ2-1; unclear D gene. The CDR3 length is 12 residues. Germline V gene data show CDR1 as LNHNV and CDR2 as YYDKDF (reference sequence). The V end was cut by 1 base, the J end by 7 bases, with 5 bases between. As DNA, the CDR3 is TGTGCCACCAGCAGAGCCCAAAATGAGCAGTTCTTC. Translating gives CATSRAQNEQFF. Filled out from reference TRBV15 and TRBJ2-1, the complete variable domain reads DAMVIQNPRYQVTQFGKPVTLSCSQTLNHNVMYWYQQKSSQAPKLLFHYYDKDFNNEADTPDNFQSRRPNTSFCFLDIRSPGLGDTAMYLCATSRAQNEQFFGPGTRLTVL.

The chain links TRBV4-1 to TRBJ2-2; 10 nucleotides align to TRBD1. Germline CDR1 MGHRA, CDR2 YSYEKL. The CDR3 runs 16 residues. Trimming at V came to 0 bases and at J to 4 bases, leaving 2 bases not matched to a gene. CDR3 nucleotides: TGCGCCAGCAGCCAAGAGGGGACAGGGGCCACCGGGGAGCTGTTTTTT. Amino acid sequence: CASSQEGTGATGELFF.

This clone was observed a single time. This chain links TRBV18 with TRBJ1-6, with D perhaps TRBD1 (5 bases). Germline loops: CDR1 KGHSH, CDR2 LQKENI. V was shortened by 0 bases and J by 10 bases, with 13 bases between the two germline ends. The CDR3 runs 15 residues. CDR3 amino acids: CASSPPGGGESPLHF. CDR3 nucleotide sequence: TGTGCCAGCTCACCACCGGGGGGAGGGGAGTCACCCCTCCACTTT. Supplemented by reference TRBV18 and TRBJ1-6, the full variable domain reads NAGVMQNPRHLVRRRGQEARLRCSPMKGHSHVYWYRQLPEEGLKFMVYLQKENIIDESGMPKERFSAEFPKEGPSILRIQQVVRGDSAAYFCASSPPGGGESPLHFGNGTRLTVT.

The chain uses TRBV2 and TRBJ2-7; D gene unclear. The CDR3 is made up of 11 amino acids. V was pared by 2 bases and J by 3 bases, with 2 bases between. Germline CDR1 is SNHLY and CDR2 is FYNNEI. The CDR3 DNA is TGTGCCAGCAGTGAATACTACGAGCAGTACTTC. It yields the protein CASSEYYEQYF.

CDR3 protein: CATSSDGGNQPQHF. In DNA form, the CDR3 reads TGTGCCACCAGCTCTGACGGTGGCAATCAGCCCCAGCATTTT. This chain uses TRBV15 with TRBJ1-5; no clear D gene. Germline V lookup: CDR1 LNHNV, CDR2 YYDKDF (reference sequence). V shed 5 bases and J shed 2 bases, with 10 bases lying between them. This CDR3 has 14 amino acids.

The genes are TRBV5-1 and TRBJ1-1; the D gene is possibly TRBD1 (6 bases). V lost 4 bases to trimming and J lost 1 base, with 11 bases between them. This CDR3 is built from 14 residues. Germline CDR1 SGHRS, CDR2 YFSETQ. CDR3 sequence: CASSLRGQNTEAFF. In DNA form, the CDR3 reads TGCGCCAGCAGCCTGCGGGGGCAGAACACTGAAGCTTTCTTT.

CDR3 bases: TGTGCCAGCAGCCCTGATACAAACTATGGCTACACCTTC. Translated: CASSPDTNYGYTF. This chain joins TRBV7-2 and TRBJ1-2; no firm D call. Trimming pared 5 bases from V and 2 bases from J, leaving 9 bases between. The CDR3 is 13 residues long. CDR1 SGHTA and CDR2 FQGNSA come from the germline V gene.